The TCR beta chain under discussion was sequenced for a study of blood T cell repertoires in COVID-19. Methods used by the authors: Reference gene primer amplification in the assay estimated nucleated cell counts. Assay used: immunoSEQ multiplex PCR; TCRdb lists only in-frame clones, some missing. The DNA gave D and trimming, while V, J and clone size come from that table. The data show over 95,000 clones, more than 70% seen once. This CDR3 is built from 15 residues. Trimming removed 4 bases at V and 2 bases at J, with 12 bases between. Germline loops: CDR1 SGDLS, CDR2 YYNGEE. This clone was found once.

The rearrangement uses TRBV9 and TRBJ1-4; possible D gene TRBD1, 5 bases. The specimen was peripheral blood. This receptor was obtained from a woman aged 55-70 years with COVID-19, enrolled during active disease. CDR3 in DNA: TGTGCCAGCAGCCCCTGGAGGGGTACTAATGAAAAACTGTTTTTT. It codes for CASSPWRGTNEKLFF.